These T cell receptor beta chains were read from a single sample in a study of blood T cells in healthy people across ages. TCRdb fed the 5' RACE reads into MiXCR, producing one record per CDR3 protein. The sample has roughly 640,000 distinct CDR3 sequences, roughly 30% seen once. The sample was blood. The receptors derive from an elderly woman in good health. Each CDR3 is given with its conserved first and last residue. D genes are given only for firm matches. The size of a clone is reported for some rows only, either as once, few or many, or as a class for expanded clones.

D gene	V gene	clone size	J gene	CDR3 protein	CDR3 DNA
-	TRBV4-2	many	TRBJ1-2	CASSHGEPDHGYTF	TGTGCCAGCAGCCATGGGGAGCCTGACCATGGCTACACCTTC
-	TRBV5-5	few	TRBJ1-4	CASSFAGRDEKLFF	TGTGCCAGCAGCTTTGCGGGACGGGATGAAAAACTGTTTTTT
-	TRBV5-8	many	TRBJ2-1	CASSLFLQGDSYNEQFF	TGTGCCAGCAGCTTATTCTTACAGGGAGATTCCTACAATGAGCAGTTCTTC
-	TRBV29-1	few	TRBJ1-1	CSVEQGIGTEAFF	TGCAGCGTTGAACAGGGGATCGGCACTGAAGCTTTCTTT
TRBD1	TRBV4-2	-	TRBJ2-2	CASSPTGPTGELFF	TGTGCCAGCAGCCCGACAGGGCCCACCGGGGAGCTGTTTTTT
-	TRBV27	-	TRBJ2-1	CASNPQGPPYNEQFF	TGTGCCAGCAATCCGCAGGGGCCACCATACAATGAGCAGTTCTTC
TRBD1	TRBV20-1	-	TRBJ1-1	CSARAADRGRTEAFF	TGCAGTGCTAGAGCTGCTGACAGGGGGCGAACTGAAGCTTTCTTT
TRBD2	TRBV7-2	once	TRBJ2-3	CASSSRTSSDTQYF	TGTGCCAGCAGCTCACGGACTAGTTCAGATACGCAGTATTTT
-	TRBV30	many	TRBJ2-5	CAWSEPGPETQYF	TGTGCCTGGAGTGAGCCGGGACCAGAGACCCAGTACTTC
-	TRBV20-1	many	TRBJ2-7	CSAFSTVSYEQYF	TGCAGTGCCTTCTCCACAGTCTCCTACGAGCAGTACTTC
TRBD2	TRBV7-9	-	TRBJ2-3	CASSYGGGPADTQYF	TGTGCCAGCAGCTATGGCGGGGGGCCTGCAGATACGCAGTATTTT
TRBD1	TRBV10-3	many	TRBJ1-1	CAISEDRAFTEAFF	TGTGCCATCAGTGAGGACAGGGCCTTCACTGAAGCTTTCTTT
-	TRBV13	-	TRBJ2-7	CAGSRDGFEQYF	TGTGCCGGCAGCCGGGACGGGTTTGAGCAGTACTTC
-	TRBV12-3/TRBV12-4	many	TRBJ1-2	CASSSSGYLYGYTF	TGTGCCAGCAGCTCAAGCGGATATCTCTATGGCTACACCTTC
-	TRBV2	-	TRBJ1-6	CARSEEGYGSPLHF	TGTGCCCGCAGTGAGGAGGGATACGGTTCACCCCTCCACTTT
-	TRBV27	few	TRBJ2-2	CASSQALTLANTGELFF	TGTGCCAGCAGCCAGGCCTTGACACTCGCGAACACCGGGGAGCTGTTTTTT
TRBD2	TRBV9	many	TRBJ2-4	CASSLSGLAGPRDIQYF	TGTGCCAGCAGCTTATCGGGGTTAGCGGGGCCCAGAGACATTCAGTACTTC
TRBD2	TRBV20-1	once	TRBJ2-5	CSARDRGLAEETQYF	TGCAGTGCTAGAGATCGGGGACTAGCGGAAGAGACCCAGTACTTC
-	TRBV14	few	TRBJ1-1	CASSQGHSDRRLIMNTEAFF	TGTGCCAGCAGCCAGGGCCATTCCGACAGGAGATTAATCATGAACACTGAAGCTTTCTTT
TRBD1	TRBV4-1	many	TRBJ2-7	CASSHTSSRGKSYEQYF	TGCGCCAGCAGCCACACGAGTTCCAGGGGGAAATCCTACGAGCAGTACTTC
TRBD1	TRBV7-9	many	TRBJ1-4	CASSLTGGPSEKLFF	TGTGCCAGCAGCCTTACAGGGGGCCCCTCTGAAAAACTGTTTTTT
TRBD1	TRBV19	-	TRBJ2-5	CASSGGQGIQETQYF	TGTGCCAGTAGTGGGGGACAGGGGATACAAGAGACCCAGTACTTC
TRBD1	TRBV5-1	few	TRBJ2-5	CASSSSGTGDKQYF	TGCGCCAGCAGCTCATCCGGGACAGGGGACAAGCAGTACTTC
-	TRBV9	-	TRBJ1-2	CASSVVGYGYTF	TGTGCCAGCAGCGTAGTTGGGTATGGCTACACCTTC
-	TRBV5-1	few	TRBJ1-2	CASSWEGRAYGYTF	TGCGCCAGCAGCTGGGAGGGGAGGGCCTATGGCTACACCTTC
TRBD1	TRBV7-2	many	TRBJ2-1	CASSPPDRGRNEQFF	TGTGCCAGCAGCCCCCCGGACAGGGGGCGAAATGAGCAGTTCTTC
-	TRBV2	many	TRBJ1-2	CASISNVNYGYTF	TGTGCCAGCATTTCCAATGTCAACTATGGCTACACCTTC
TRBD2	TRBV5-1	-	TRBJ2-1	CASSLIAGGTYNEQFF	TGCGCCAGCAGCCTCATAGCGGGGGGGACCTACAATGAGCAGTTCTTC
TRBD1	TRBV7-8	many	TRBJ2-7	CASSPRPDRDHEQYF	TGTGCCAGCAGCCCCCGCCCGGACAGGGACCACGAGCAGTACTTC
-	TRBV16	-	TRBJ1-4	CASSPLLATNEKLFF	TGTGCCAGCAGCCCTCTCCTAGCAACTAATGAAAAACTGTTTTTT
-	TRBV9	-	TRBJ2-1	CASSASPSKETQFF	TGTGCCAGCAGCGCGTCCCCCTCGAAAGAGACCCAGTTCTTC
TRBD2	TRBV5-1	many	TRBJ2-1	CASTTGLAGHPYNEQFF	TGCGCCAGCACCACAGGACTAGCGGGGCATCCCTACAATGAGCAGTTCTTC
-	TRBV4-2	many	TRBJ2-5	CASSQETIGRAYQETQYF	TGTGCCAGCAGCCAAGAGACGATCGGCAGGGCGTACCAAGAGACCCAGTACTTC
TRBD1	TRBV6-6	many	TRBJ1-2	CASSLMTGGISDYGYTF	TGTGCCAGCAGTCTGATGACAGGGGGGATTTCTGACTATGGCTACACCTTC
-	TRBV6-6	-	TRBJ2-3	CASNQGEKSTDTQYF	TGTGCCAGTAACCAAGGGGAGAAGAGCACAGATACGCAGTATTTT